This T cell receptor beta chain was recovered during a study of follicular helper T cells after annual influenza vaccination. As for time point: 2015-2016 season, 7 days after influenza vaccination. Regarding this clone: Its antigen is not known.

Study-level results: Day 7 ICOS+CD38+ clones were most often found later in ICOS-CD38- cTfh cells. Yearly vaccinations repeatedly recalled conserved clonotypes in ICOS+CD38+ cTfh.

Trimming pared 3 bases from V and 5 bases from J, leaving 10 bases between. The CDR3 is 13 residues long. Germline CDR1 and CDR2: SGHTA and FQGNSA. Measured with immunoSEQ multiplex PCR; TCRdb has only the in-frame clones, and not every one. The sample shows about 10,000 clones, approximately 85% of them seen only once. Sequenced material: CXCR5+ CD38- circulating T follicular helper cells from blood, taken 7 days after influenza vaccination. Subset here: circulating Tfh, non-naive CD4+CXCR5+PD-1+ (ICOS+CD38+ or ICOS-CD38-). The receptor comes from an adult who received the influenza vaccine. The rearrangement uses TRBV7-2 and TRBJ2-5, with D uncertain. CDR3 sequence reads: CASSFYHGETQYF. The CDR3 nucleotides read TGTGCCAGCAGCTTTTACCACGGGGAGACCCAGTACTTC.